This entry describes one TCR beta chain. The antigen it recognizes is unknown. Per-base qualities were not stored, and no clone one base away is much larger. The germline V end is reduced by 4 bases and the J end by 6 bases; junction bases left unmatched: 11. Including the terminal cysteine and phenylalanine, the CDR3 comprises 16 residues. The kept DNA is CDR3 alone, 48 bases in frame from the first base. The germline V gene supplies CDR1 SGDLS and CDR2 YYNGEE. RNA was extracted using the RNeasy kit, and roughly 0.5 to 1 ug of the RNA was reverse transcribed with random hexamers. The immunoSEQ multiplex PCR assay, which covers 54 Vbeta and 13 Jbeta segments, was used to amplify TCR beta CDR3 regions. PCR amplification bias was corrected using a synthetic template baseline for primer optimization and computational correction. Turning to the authors' computational methods: Reads were annotated to V, D and J genes per IMGT and analyzed with immunoSEQ Analyzer, keeping only productive sequences. To calculate clonality, Shannon entropy was normalized by log2 of the number of productive unique sequences and then subtracted from one. Public and private clones were assessed among the 100 most prevalent clones of each patient and control. Susac-specific clones were defined as absent from healthy and MS cohorts, some 1,000 published viral clones and other ImmuneACCESS disease sequences. TCRdb trimmed the raw reads at Q25, called clones with MiXCR and kept productive beta chains. Entries are consolidated by CDR3 protein sequence, retaining the most common genes and DNA. TCRdb's processing, not the authors', yielded these V and J calls. The sample table holds about 250,000 distinct CDR3 sequences, of which 80% to 95% were seen once. Around 0.07% of the sample is taken by the ten largest.

Peripheral blood CD8+ and CD4+ T cells from healthy donors, Susac syndrome patients and multiple sclerosis patients were profiled by high-throughput TCR beta sequencing. Multiple sclerosis controls were treatment-naive patients with stable or active relapsing-remitting disease fulfilling revised McDonald criteria. Bulk CD8+ and CD4+ T cells were purified by magnetic negative isolation, while CD8+ TEMRA cells were enriched using FACS. Blood was collected in EDTA tubes and processed within 24 hours, with PBMCs isolated through density gradient centrifugation. PBMCs intended for TCR sequencing were cryopreserved in liquid nitrogen and were subsequently thawed in a 37 degrees C water bath. Purity of sorted or isolated CD4+, CD8+ and CD8+ TEMRA cells was at least 90%. The data were obtained in a study of CD8 T cells in Susac syndrome (dated by TCRdb to about 2019). With respect to the entire study: The study used repertoire sequencing to test whether antigen drove CD8+ T cell activation and differentiation in Susac syndrome.

General conclusions and limits of the study: The number of individuals in the TCR sequencing and HLA analysis was acknowledged as relatively small.

The specimen was CD4+ T cells from PBMCs. The rearrangement joined TRBV9 to TRBJ2-2; 8 bases in between match TRBD2. This receptor was taken from a human donor with multiple sclerosis. Here the CDR3 is given as CASSNRGSGTAGELFF. The sequenced DNA is TGTGCCAGCAGCAACCGGGGTAGCGGGACCGCCGGGGAGCTGTTTTTT.